One and the same sample provided the 30 T cell receptor beta chains below, sequenced in a study of cytomegalovirus exposure and HLA in healthy donors. This table comes from immunoSEQ multiplex PCR, and its TCRdb copy is limited to in-frame clones, with some not included. The table has about 190,000 clones, more than 80% seen once; the top ten hold roughly 6.5%. Sequenced: PBMCs. The receptors come from a man between 18 and 29 years old in good health and CMV-seropositive.

In its sample, this clone was seen once. The chain couples TRBV7-2 to TRBJ2-7, with 8 bases matching TRBD1. There are 16 residues in the CDR3. The germline CDR1 and CDR2 sequences are SGHTA and FQGNSA. The V and J ends lost 3 bases and 2 bases, in that order; junction bases with no gene match: 9. The CDR3 spells CASSFGQGSLTYEQYF. DNA of the CDR3: TGTGCCAGCAGCTTCGGACAGGGAAGTTTGACCTACGAGCAGTACTTC.

The gene calls are TRBV7-3 and TRBJ2-1; 7 bases fit TRBD2. The length of the CDR3 is 14 residues. Germline V lookup: CDR1 SGHTA, CDR2 FQGTGA. V shed 8 bases and J 6 bases; nucleotides not matched to a gene: 10. The CDR3, as DNA: TGTGCCAGCTCACCGGGACTAATTACCAATGAGCAGTTCTTC. It specifies CASSPGLITNEQFF.

On this clone: Distinct nucleotide sequences in the sample also encode this CDR3. V and J are TRBV28 and TRBJ2-7; D possibly corresponds to TRBD1 (6 bases). The V end was cut by 2 bases, the J end by 3 bases, with 8 bases between. This CDR3 has 13 amino acids. Germline-derived CDR1 and CDR2 are MDHEN and SYDVKM. CDR3 sequence (DNA): TGTGCCAGCAGTTTACAGGGGCTCTACGAGCAGTACTTC. Its translation is CASSLQGLYEQYF.

The CDR3 reads CASSQEWASNQPQHF. The DNA for the CDR3 is TGTGCCAGCAGCCAAGAGTGGGCCAGCAATCAGCCCCAGCATTTT. This sequence joins TRBV4-2 and TRBJ1-5; D not resolved. V was pared by 0 bases and J by 1 base, with 7 bases between. CDR3 length: 15 residues. Germline assignment: CDR1 LGHNA and CDR2 YNFKEQ.

CDR3 DNA sequence: TGCGCCAGCAGCCGGATGGGACTAGCGGGAGGGAGAGAGCAGTTCTTC. It codes for CASSRMGLAGGREQFF. The chain joins TRBV4-3 to TRBJ2-1; TRBD2 agrees at 16 bases. Germline CDR1 is LGHNA and CDR2 is YSLEER. The CDR3 consists of 16 residues. V shed 4 bases and J 10 bases; nucleotides not matched to a gene: 7.

This clone was picked up one time. The chain carries TRBV29-1 and TRBJ2-5, with 10 bases lining up with TRBD2. Per the germline V gene, CDR1 is SQVTM and CDR2 is ANQGSEA. Unmatched junction bases numbered 4, after V lost 5 bases and J lost 4 bases. CDR3 length: 13 residues. CDR3 sequence: CSVQSGRGETQYF. For the CDR3, the DNA is TGCAGCGTTCAAAGCGGGAGGGGAGAGACCCAGTACTTC. The entire variable domain, with the rest obtained from reference TRBV29-1 and TRBJ2-5, is as follows: SAVISQKPSRDICQRGTSLTIQCQVDSQVTMMFWYRQQPGQSLTLIATANQGSEATYESGFVIDKFPISRPNLTFSTLTVSNMSPEDSSIYLCSVQSGRGETQYFGPGTRLLVL.

The sample holds one count of this clone. The V and J genes are TRBV6-5 and TRBJ1-2; no definite D call. The germline CDR1 and CDR2 sequences are MNHEY and SVGAGI. With 5 bases removed from V and 4 bases from J, the gap between germline ends came to 17 bases. There are 15 residues in the CDR3. CDR3 residues: CASSAGESEVYGYTF. CDR3 DNA sequence: TGTGCCAGCAGTGCCGGGGAGTCAGAGGTCTATGGCTACACCTTC.

This sequence joins TRBV6-1 and TRBJ2-6; the D is unclear. V was clipped by 0 bases and J by 1 base, with 7 bases between them. Germline V lookup: CDR1 MNHNS, CDR2 SASEGT. CDR3 size: 16 residues. CDR3 DNA: TGTGCCAGCAGTGAAGCGAGAACTTCTGGGGCCAACGTCCTGACTTTC. Residues: CASSEARTSGANVLTF.

The chain joins TRBV29-1 to TRBJ2-1; D possibly corresponds to TRBD1 (6 bases). The CDR3 covers 12 residues. Germline assignment: CDR1 SQVTM and CDR2 ANQGSEA. V dropped 7 bases and J dropped 5 bases, with 12 bases sitting between them. CDR3 sequence reads: CSAPGHNNEQFF. CDR3 nucleotides: TGCAGCGCCCCGGGACATAACAATGAGCAGTTCTTC.

The chain has TRBV20-1 and TRBJ2-4; possible D gene TRBD1, 5 bases. There are 11 residues in the CDR3. The V gene's germline CDR1 is DFQATT and CDR2 SNEGSKA (reference sequence). The CDR3 loop is CGCRALNIQYF. CDR3 DNA sequence: TGCGGATGCAGGGCCCTAAACATTCAGTACTTC.

The V gene is TRBV4-1, the J gene TRBJ2-5; 8 nucleotides match TRBD1. The CDR3 covers 15 residues. Germline V gives CDR1 MGHRA, CDR2 YSYEKL. The V segment lost 3 bases and the J segment 0 bases; nucleotides outside the gene matches: 3. The CDR3, as DNA: TGCGCCAGCAGCCACCCGGACAGGGACCAAGAGACCCAGTACTTC. Translation gives CASSHPDRDQETQYF.

The V call is TRBV30, the J call TRBJ2-1, with D perhaps TRBD2 (5 bases). Trimming took off 3 bases at V and 9 bases at J, with 21 bases between the two ends. Germline CDR1 reads GTSNPN; CDR2 reads SVGIG (reference sequence). This CDR3 spans 15 amino acids. The CDR3 bases are TGTGCCTGGAGGGTCACTGGGCCCCCCAGCGGTGAGCAGTTCTTC. Its protein is CAWRVTGPPSGEQFF.

The chain employs TRBV7-2 and TRBJ1-2; no reliable D call. V lost 5 bases and J 4 bases, leaving 14 bases between the germline ends. The CDR3 is made up of 14 amino acids. The V gene's germline CDR1 is SGHTA and CDR2 FQGNSA. The CDR3 here is CASSPPGRPYGYTF. CDR3 sequence (DNA): TGTGCCAGCAGCCCCCCGGGGAGGCCCTATGGCTACACCTTC.

The chain uses TRBV5-1 and TRBJ2-1; possible D gene TRBD2, 5 bases. The CDR3 runs to 12 residues. With 4 bases removed from V and 7 bases from J, the gap between germline ends came to 9 bases. Germline lookup yields CDR1 SGHRS and CDR2 YFSETQ. The CDR3 DNA reads TGCGCCAGCAGCCGCTCGGGGAATGAGCAGTTCTTC. Protein: CASSRSGNEQFF.

The CDR3 nucleotides are TGTGCCAGCAGTTATCCCGACAGCAGGTACGAGCAGTACTTC. Its protein product is CASSYPDSRYEQYF. The rearrangement links TRBV28 to TRBJ2-7, with a tentative D call TRBD1 (5 bases). Germline V gene data show CDR1 as MDHEN and CDR2 as SYDVKM. The V and J ends lost 4 bases and 4 bases respectively, with 14 bases between them. The CDR3 runs to 14 residues.

The chain's CDR3 is CASSSGGGRGFF. Here the CDR3 DNA reads TGTGCCAGCAGCTCTGGGGGGGGAAGGGGGTTCTTC. The gene calls are TRBV28 and TRBJ2-1; 7 nucleotides agree with TRBD2. CDR1 MDHEN and CDR2 SYDVKM come from the germline V gene. This CDR3 is 12 amino acids long. Unmatched junction bases numbered 11, after V lost 6 bases and J lost 15 bases. The full variable domain, in which reference TRBV28 and TRBJ2-1 provide the parts outside the CDR3, is DVKVTQSSRYLVKRTGEKVFLECVQDMDHENMFWYRQDPGLGLRLIYFSYDVKMKEKGDIPEGYSVSREKKERFSLILESASTNQTSMYLCASSSGGGRGFFGPGTRLTVL.

This sequence joins TRBV27 and TRBJ2-1; a possible D gene is TRBD2 (5 bases). The V end was cut by 3 bases, the J end by 15 bases, with 18 bases between. This CDR3 comprises 13 residues. Germline CDR1 MNHEY, CDR2 SMNVEV (reference sequence). The CDR3 sequence: CASSFMRDYLLFF. Here the CDR3 DNA reads TGTGCCAGCAGTTTCATGCGCGACTACCTGCTGTTCTTC.

The CDR3 bases are TGTGCCAGCAGCCCGCGGACTAGCGGGTCGAATGAGCAGTTCTTC. Translated, it gives CASSPRTSGSNEQFF. The chain recombines TRBV9 with TRBJ2-1, with 11 nucleotides matching TRBD2. Germline CDR1 SGDLS, CDR2 YYNGEE. The CDR3 sequence is 15 residues long. Unmatched junction bases numbered 7, after V lost 4 bases and J lost 7 bases. Based on the CDR3 plus reference TRBV9 and TRBJ2-1, the full variable domain is DSGVTQTPKHLITATGQRVTLRCSPRSGDLSVYWYQQSLDQGLQFLIQYYNGEERAKGNILERFSAQQFPDLHSELNLSSLELGDSALYFCASSPRTSGSNEQFFGPGTRLTVL.

V usage is TRBV14 and J usage is TRBJ2-7; tentatively, D is TRBD1 (5 bases). The CDR3 length is 15 residues. Per germline, CDR1 SGHDN and CDR2 FVKESK. Trimming cost V 0 bases and J 0 bases, with 9 bases left between them. CDR3 DNA: TGTGCCAGCAGCCAAGAGTGGGGCAGCTCCTACGAGCAGTACTTC. This translates into CASSQEWGSSYEQYF. The whole variable domain, filled in from reference TRBV14 and TRBJ2-7, reads EAGVTQFPSHSVIEKGQTVTLRCDPISGHDNLYWYRRVMGKEIKFLLHFVKESKQDESGMPNNRFLAERTGGTYSTLKVQPAELEDSGVYFCASSQEWGSSYEQYFGPGTRLTVT.

V usage is TRBV18 and J usage is TRBJ1-1; D is undetermined. Trimming took off 2 bases at V and 0 bases at J, with 7 bases between the two ends. Per germline, CDR1 KGHSH and CDR2 LQKENI. This CDR3 has 14 amino acids. CDR3 in amino acids: CASSPNGMNTEAFF. The CDR3 DNA sequence: TGTGCCAGCTCACCAAATGGCATGAACACTGAAGCTTTCTTT.

The chain has TRBV29-1 and TRBJ2-7; D not resolved. CDR3 size: 9 residues. The germline gives CDR1 SQVTM, CDR2 ANQGSEA. V lost 8 bases and J 6 bases, leaving 8 bases between the germline ends. The CDR3 DNA sequence: TGCAGCCCCCCGAGCGAGCAGTACTTC. It is translated as CSPPSEQYF.

The chain has TRBV5-4 and TRBJ2-7; 9 nucleotides agree with TRBD1. In germline, CDR1 is SGHNT, CDR2 YYREEE (reference sequence). Losses at the gene ends were 3 bases for V and 7 bases for J; bases not matched to a gene: 8. The CDR3 sequence is 14 residues long. CDR3 sequence: CASSSTGGDEEQYF. The DNA for the CDR3 is TGTGCCAGCAGCTCGACAGGGGGTGACGAGGAGCAGTACTTC.

This chain connects TRBV2 to TRBJ1-2; 11 nucleotides agree with TRBD1. The CDR3 totals 13 residues. Germline V CDR1 and CDR2: SNHLY, FYNNEI. Germline trimming cut 8 bases from V and 5 bases from J; bases unmatched to any gene: 4. The CDR3 DNA is TGTGCCAGCCTTGGGACAGGGGGGTATGGCTACACCTTC. It codes for CASLGTGGYGYTF.

CDR3 DNA sequence: TGTGCCAGCAGTTCCAGAGAGGTCCGTTCGAGCGGGAGCAATCAGCCCCAGCATTTT. Its translation: CASSSREVRSSGSNQPQHF. This chain joins TRBV21-1 and TRBJ1-5. TRBV21-1 is annotated as a pseudogene. The CDR3 consists of 19 residues.

The chain has TRBV6-5 and TRBJ1-1; 7 positions agree with TRBD1. The CDR3 covers 15 residues. Germline lookup yields CDR1 MNHEY and CDR2 SVGAGI. Trimming took 6 bases from V and 1 from J; bases not matched to a gene: 8. The CDR3 region is CASRPSGTANTEAFF. In DNA, the CDR3 is TGTGCCAGCAGGCCGTCCGGGACAGCGAACACTGAAGCTTTCTTT.

This rearrangement joins TRBV29-1 to TRBJ1-4; D is perhaps TRBD1 (6 bases). CDR3 length: 13 amino acids. The V end lost 5 bases, the J end lost 8 bases, and 15 bases lay between the germline ends. Germline V gene sequence: CDR1 SQVTM, CDR2 ANQGSEA. CDR3 loop: CSVYRAGGEKLFF. CDR3 DNA sequence: TGCAGCGTTTACAGGGCGGGTGGCGAAAAACTGTTTTTT.

This clone was seen many times. The rearrangement links TRBV29-1 to TRBJ1-2; D remains ambiguous. V was shortened by 0 bases and J by 8 bases, with 16 bases between the two germline ends. There are 14 residues in the CDR3. The germline gives CDR1 SQVTM, CDR2 ANQGSEA. Here the CDR3 DNA reads TGCAGCGTTGAAGACAGGAAGAGGGAAAGCGGCTACACCTTC. Its translation is CSVEDRKRESGYTF.

The chain employs TRBV5-6 and TRBJ2-7, with 12 bases that match TRBD1. The CDR3 totals 15 residues. CDR1 and CDR2 (germline): SGHDT, YYEEEE. Unmatched junction bases numbered 4, after V lost 4 bases and J lost 2 bases. Written as DNA, the CDR3 is TGTGCCAGCAGCCCGGGACAGGGGGCGGCCTACGAGCAGTACTTC. Translation: CASSPGQGAAYEQYF.

Concerning this clone itself: Distinct nucleotide sequences in the sample also encode this CDR3. The J gene is TRBJ2-1, the V gene TRBV19; 8 nucleotides agree with TRBD2. This CDR3 comprises 14 residues. Unmatched junction bases numbered 7, after V lost 9 bases and J lost 3 bases. The germline gives CDR1 LNHDA, CDR2 SQIVND (reference sequence). This chain's CDR3 is CASRGLGIYNEQFF. Here the CDR3 DNA reads TGTGCCAGCCGGGGACTAGGCATCTACAATGAGCAGTTCTTC. The complete variable domain, with remaining parts taken from reference TRBV19 and TRBJ2-1, reads DGGITQSPKYLFRKEGQNVTLSCEQNLNHDAMYWYRQDPGQGLRLIYYSQIVNDFQKGDIAEGYSVSREKKESFPLTVTSAQKNPTAFYLCASRGLGIYNEQFFGPGTRLTVL.

This clone was recorded once. The chain links TRBV7-6 to TRBJ2-5, with 9 bases fitting TRBD2. J was trimmed by 14 bases and V by 5 bases; bases with no gene match: 12. The CDR3 is 13 amino acids. Per germline, CDR1 SGHVS and CDR2 FNYEAQ. CDR3 sequence reads: CASSLGVAGAYYF. CDR3 DNA sequence: TGTGCCAGCAGCCTTGGGGTAGCGGGAGCTTATTACTTC.